This T cell receptor (beta chain) was captured in a study of graft-versus-host responses after intestinal transplantation. Overall study: Recipients received multivisceral, liver-intestinal, or isolated intestinal transplants. Every one of the recipients received anti-thymocyte globulin induction and afterwards took tacrolimus and steroids for 3 to 4 years. Study-level findings and limits: Declining HvG levels early post-transplant were linked to peak circulating GvH clone levels. GvH clones surfaced in recipient marrow, some emerging earlier in ileum or blood.

For this clone: No antigen is known for it.

Profiled with immunoSEQ multiplex PCR; TCRdb holds only in-frame clones, not every one. The table shows roughly 50,000 clones, with 85% to 95% occurring only once. This clonotype was obtained from a human donor who was the organ donor for an intestinal transplant. Specimen: unstimulated CD4+ T cells sorted from spleen or lymph node cells, collected before transplant.

The CDR3 region is CASSPLYQETQYF. The CDR3 DNA follows: TGTGCCAGCTCACCATTATACCAAGAGACCCAGTACTTC. V and J are TRBV18 and TRBJ2-5, with D uncertain. Germline CDR1 is KGHSH and CDR2 is LQKENI. The V gene lost 2 bases and the J gene lost 0 bases, with 4 bases spanning the gap. The CDR3 has 13 residues.